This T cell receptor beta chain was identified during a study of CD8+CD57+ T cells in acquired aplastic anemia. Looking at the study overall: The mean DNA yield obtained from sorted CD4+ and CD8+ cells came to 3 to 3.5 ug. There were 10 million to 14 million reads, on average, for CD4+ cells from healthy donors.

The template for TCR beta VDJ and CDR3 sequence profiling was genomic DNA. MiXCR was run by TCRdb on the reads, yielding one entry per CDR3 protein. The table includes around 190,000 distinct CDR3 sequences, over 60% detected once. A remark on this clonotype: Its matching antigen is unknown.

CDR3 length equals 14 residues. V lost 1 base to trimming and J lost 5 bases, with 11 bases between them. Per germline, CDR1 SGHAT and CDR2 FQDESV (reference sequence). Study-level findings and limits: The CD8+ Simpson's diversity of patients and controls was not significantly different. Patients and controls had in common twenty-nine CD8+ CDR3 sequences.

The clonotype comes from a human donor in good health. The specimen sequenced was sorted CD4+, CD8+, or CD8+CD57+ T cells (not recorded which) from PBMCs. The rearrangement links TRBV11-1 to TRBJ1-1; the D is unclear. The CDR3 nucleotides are TGTGCCAGCAGCTTAGACCCAGTCGGAACTGAAGCTTTCTTT. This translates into CASSLDPVGTEAFF.